These 4 T cell receptor beta chains share one sample of origin, sequenced in a study of blood T cells in healthy people across ages (dated by TCRdb to the mid-2010s). Library creation used 5' RACE. For sequencing, an Illumina HiSeq 2500 was employed. The second PCR ran for roughly 6 to 11 cycles and used a J-beta primer mix along with a sample-barcoded 5' primer. TCRdb reran the public reads through fastp at Q25 and MiXCR, keeping productive beta chains. Rows matching on CDR3 protein sequence are summarized as one entry with the most common DNA and genes. Recorded for this sample are about 640,000 distinct CDR3 sequences; roughly 53% of them occurred a single time. Of the sample, over 35% is held by the ten largest clones. Source material: blood. These TCRs come from a man aged 55 to 69 in good health.

The chain couples TRBV20-1 to TRBJ2-3; 11 positions agree with TRBD1. J gave up 2 bases and V 7 bases, and 5 bases lay outside the gene matches. Looked up from germline, CDR1 is DFQATT and CDR2 is SNEGSKA (reference sequence). This CDR3 comprises 14 residues. The chain's CDR3 is CSGAGQGVTDTQYF. The CDR3 DNA is TGCAGTGGGGCGGGACAGGGGGTCACAGATACGCAGTATTTT.

This clonotype was observed a handful of times. V gene TRBV25-1 combines with J gene TRBJ1-2; D is uncertain. Germline CDR1 and CDR2: MGHDK and SYGVNS. The CDR3 has 14 amino acids. Trimming took 2 bases from V and 8 from J, leaving 15 bases between them. CDR3 sequence: CASSEPVRFWGYTF. DNA for the CDR3: TGTGCCAGCAGTGAACCTGTGAGGTTTTGGGGCTACACCTTC.

Only one count was recorded for this clonotype. This sequence joins TRBV7-8 and TRBJ2-1, with 8 bases fitting TRBD2. The V segment lost 1 base and the J segment 3 bases; nucleotides outside the gene matches: 8. The CDR3 is made up of 17 amino acids. Germline CDR1 reads SGHVS; CDR2 reads FQNEAQ. In nucleotides, the CDR3 is TGTGCCAGCAGCTTAGGGGCAGCGGGGGCCTACTACAATGAGCAGTTCTTC. Protein sequence: CASSLGAAGAYYNEQFF.

V gene TRBV21-1 combines with J gene TRBJ2-1; the DNA was not compared with TRBD2, the D call given in the table. TRBV21-1 is designated a pseudogene. The CDR3 is 16 amino acids. The CDR3 coding sequence is TGTGCCAGCAGCAAAGATTCTAGGACTAGCCTTAATGAGCAGTTCTTC. Protein: CASSKDSRTSLNEQFF.